This T cell receptor (beta chain) was obtained from a study of blood T cells in healthy people across ages. Study findings and constraints: Getting older went along with TCR beta diversity per million T cells dropping roughly linearly. Long-lived donors exceeded aged donors in naive CD4+ cells and diversity. The study could not conclusively compare naive and antigen-experienced cells, given its unsorted PBMCs.

Using a J-beta primer mix together with a sample-barcoded 5' primer, a second PCR was run for about 6 to 12 cycles. Unique molecular identifiers of 12 random nucleotides labeled each cDNA. TCRdb reprocessed the 5' RACE reads with MiXCR, giving one entry per CDR3 protein. This table has roughly 1.7 million distinct CDR3 sequences, about 35% appearing once. This clonotype was seen more than once but under ten times. Its antigen is as yet unknown. Trimming stripped 2 bases from V and 7 bases from J, with 15 bases between. Germline-derived CDR1 and CDR2 are LGHDT and YNNKEL (reference sequence). This CDR3 contains 15 residues.

The receptor was isolated from a woman younger than 45 in good health. The sample was blood. V gene TRBV3-1 combines with J gene TRBJ2-1, with D maybe TRBD2 (6 bases). CDR3: CASSQTGRGTNEQFF. CDR3 nucleotide sequence: TGTGCCAGCAGCCAAACCGGGCGGGGTACAAATGAGCAGTTCTTC.